This T cell receptor (beta chain) appears in the sequencing data of a study of cytomegalovirus exposure and HLA in healthy donors. PCR employed 60 Vbeta and 13 Jbeta primers. Assay used: immunoSEQ multiplex PCR; TCRdb lists only in-frame clones, some missing. The table lists approximately 120,000 clones, approximately 70% of them singletons. There were likely unrecorded immune exposures, though donors were nominally healthy when sampled. On this clone itself: The sample has other DNA sequences that encode this CDR3 too.

V shed 6 bases and J shed 7 bases, with 10 bases lying between them. The CDR3 spans 12 residues. Looked up from germline, CDR1 is SGHTA and CDR2 is FQGNSA. This clonotype was sampled from a man between 35 and 55 years old in good health and CMV-seronegative. The chain has TRBV7-2 and TRBJ1-5, with D hard to call. The sequenced sample was PBMCs. The CDR3 region is CASSPPGQPQHF. CDR3 bases: TGTGCCAGCAGTCCCCCAGGCCAGCCCCAGCATTTT.